This TCR beta chain was identified during a study of T-cell reconstitution after alpha-beta-depleted transplantation in children. The count of this clonotype is one. A much larger clone differs by one base, so this may be a read error. Researchers prepared the TCRbeta library using unique molecular identifiers, the study reports. TCRdb analysed the PCR reads with MiXCR anew, one entry per CDR3 protein. The repertoire holds approximately 640,000 distinct CDR3 sequences, around 16% seen once, with 0.85% to 1.3% in the top ten. This sequence originates from a human donor who donated a stem cell graft to a child with acute myeloid leukemia. Sample: PBMCs from the stem cell graft donor, taken from the stem cell graft.

In nucleotides, the CDR3 is TGCTGTGCTAGAACGGGACTAGCGGGGTCCTTGGAGACCCAGTACTTC. Translating it yields CCARTGLAGSLETQYF. The rearrangement links TRBV20-1 to TRBJ2-5; TRBD2 matches 13 bases. The CDR3 is 16 residues long. Germline V lookup: CDR1 DFQATT, CDR2 SNEGSKA (reference sequence).